The entry that follows covers one T cell receptor (beta chain) sequence. Its target is unknown. CDR3 length equals 12 residues. V shed 4 bases and J shed 8 bases, with 11 bases lying between them. In germline, CDR1 is MNHEY, CDR2 SVGAGI. Primers for the PCR totalled 60 Vbeta and 13 Jbeta. Libraries were prepared by immunoSEQ multiplex PCR; TCRdb keeps only in-frame clonotypes and omits some of them. Among 100,000 or so clones listed, around 73% were seen once. This record comes from a study of cytomegalovirus exposure and HLA in healthy donors. Notes on the study in general: Reportedly, fewer N-insertions than the roughly 600-donor mean appeared in an Asian-associated ancestry cluster in a later analysis.

This clonotype was obtained from a man between 35 and 55 years old in good health and CMV-seronegative. The V call is TRBV6-5, the J call TRBJ1-2; D is unresolved. The sequencing sample was made of PBMCs. CDR3 protein: CASSWRKGGYTF. In nucleotides, the CDR3 is TGTGCCAGCAGTTGGAGGAAAGGAGGCTACACCTTC.